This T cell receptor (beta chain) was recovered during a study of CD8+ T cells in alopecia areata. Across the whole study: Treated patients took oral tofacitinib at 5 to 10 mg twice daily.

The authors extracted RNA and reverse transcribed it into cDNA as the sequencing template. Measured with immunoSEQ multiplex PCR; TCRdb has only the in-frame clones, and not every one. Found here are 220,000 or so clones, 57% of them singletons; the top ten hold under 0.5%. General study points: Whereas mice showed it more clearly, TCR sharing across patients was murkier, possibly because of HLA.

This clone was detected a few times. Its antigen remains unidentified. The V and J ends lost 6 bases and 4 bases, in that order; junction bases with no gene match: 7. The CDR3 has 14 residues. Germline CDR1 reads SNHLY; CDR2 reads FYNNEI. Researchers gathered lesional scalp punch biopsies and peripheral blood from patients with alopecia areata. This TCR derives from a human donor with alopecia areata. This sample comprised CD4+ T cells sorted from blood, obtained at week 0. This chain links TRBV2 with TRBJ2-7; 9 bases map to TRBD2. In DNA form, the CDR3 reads TGTGCCAGCAGAGCAAGTAGCGGGAGATACGAGCAGTACTTC. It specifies CASRASSGRYEQYF.